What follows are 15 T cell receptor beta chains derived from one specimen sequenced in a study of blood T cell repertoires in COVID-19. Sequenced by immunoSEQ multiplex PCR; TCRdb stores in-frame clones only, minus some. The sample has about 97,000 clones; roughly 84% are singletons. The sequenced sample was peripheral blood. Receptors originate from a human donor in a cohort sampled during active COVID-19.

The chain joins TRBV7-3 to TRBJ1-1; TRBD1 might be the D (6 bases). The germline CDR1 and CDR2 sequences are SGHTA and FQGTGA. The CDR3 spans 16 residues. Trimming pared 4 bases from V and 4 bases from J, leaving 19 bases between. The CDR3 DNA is TGTGCCAGCAGCTCCACAGGGACATCCAGATCCACTGAAGCTTTCTTT. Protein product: CASSSTGTSRSTEAFF.

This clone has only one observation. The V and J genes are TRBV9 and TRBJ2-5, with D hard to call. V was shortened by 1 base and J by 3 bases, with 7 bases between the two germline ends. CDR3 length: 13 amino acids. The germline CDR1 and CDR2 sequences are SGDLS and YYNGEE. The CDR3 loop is CASSVRSKETQYF. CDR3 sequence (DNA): TGTGCCAGCAGCGTAAGGAGCAAAGAGACCCAGTACTTC.

CDR3 coding DNA: TGTGCCAGCAGCTTAGACAGGGGGCTCACAGATACGCAGTATTTT. As protein: CASSLDRGLTDTQYF. This rearrangement joins TRBV11-3 to TRBJ2-3; 8 bases match TRBD1. Germline CDR1 reads SGHNT; CDR2 reads YENEEA. Trimming took 0 bases from V and 2 from J; bases not matched to a gene: 1. This CDR3 contains 15 residues.

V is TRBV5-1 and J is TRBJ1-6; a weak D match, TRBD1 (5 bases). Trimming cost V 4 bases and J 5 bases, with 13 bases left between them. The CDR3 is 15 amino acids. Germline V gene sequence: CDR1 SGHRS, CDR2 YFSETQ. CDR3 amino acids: CASSRGTVNNSPLHF. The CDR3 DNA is TGCGCCAGCAGCCGCGGGACGGTAAATAATTCACCCCTCCACTTT.

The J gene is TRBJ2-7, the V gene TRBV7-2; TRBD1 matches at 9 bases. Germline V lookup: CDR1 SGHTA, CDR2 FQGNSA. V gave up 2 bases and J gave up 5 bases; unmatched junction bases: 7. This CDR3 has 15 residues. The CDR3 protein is CASSLRTGARDEQYF. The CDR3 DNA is TGTGCCAGCAGCTTACGGACAGGGGCCCGCGACGAGCAGTACTTC.

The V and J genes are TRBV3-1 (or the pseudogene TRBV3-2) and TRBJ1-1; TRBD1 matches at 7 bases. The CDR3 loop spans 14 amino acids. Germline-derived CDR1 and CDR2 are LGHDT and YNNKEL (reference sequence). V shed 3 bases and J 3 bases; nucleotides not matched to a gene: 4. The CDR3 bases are TGTGCCAGCAGCCAGGTACAGGGGTACACTGAAGCTTTCTTT. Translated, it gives CASSQVQGYTEAFF.

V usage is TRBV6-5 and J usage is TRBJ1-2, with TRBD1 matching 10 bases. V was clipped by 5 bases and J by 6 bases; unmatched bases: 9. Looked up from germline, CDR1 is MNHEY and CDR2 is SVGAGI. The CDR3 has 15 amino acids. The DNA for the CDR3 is TGTGCCAGCAGTAAACCATTTGGACAGGGGGATGGCTACACCTTC. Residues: CASSKPFGQGDGYTF.

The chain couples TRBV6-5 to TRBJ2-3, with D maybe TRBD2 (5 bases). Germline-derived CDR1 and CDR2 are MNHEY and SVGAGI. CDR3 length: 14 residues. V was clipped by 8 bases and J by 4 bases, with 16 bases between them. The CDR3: CASEGTRVSDTQYF. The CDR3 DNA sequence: TGTGCCAGCGAGGGTACTAGGGTATCAGATACGCAGTATTTT.

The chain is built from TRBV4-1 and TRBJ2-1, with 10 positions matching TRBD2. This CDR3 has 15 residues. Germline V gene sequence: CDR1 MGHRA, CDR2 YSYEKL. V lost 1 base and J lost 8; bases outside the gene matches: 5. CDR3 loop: CASSQVAGGVYEQFF. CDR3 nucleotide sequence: TGCGCCAGCAGCCAAGTAGCGGGGGGAGTCTATGAGCAGTTCTTC.

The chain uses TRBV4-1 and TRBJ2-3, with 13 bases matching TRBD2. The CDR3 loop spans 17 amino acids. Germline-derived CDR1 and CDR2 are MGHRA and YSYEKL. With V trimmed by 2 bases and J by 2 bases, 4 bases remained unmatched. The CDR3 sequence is CASSQFGLAGDTDTQYF. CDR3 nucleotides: TGCGCCAGCAGCCAATTCGGACTAGCGGGGGACACAGATACGCAGTATTTT.

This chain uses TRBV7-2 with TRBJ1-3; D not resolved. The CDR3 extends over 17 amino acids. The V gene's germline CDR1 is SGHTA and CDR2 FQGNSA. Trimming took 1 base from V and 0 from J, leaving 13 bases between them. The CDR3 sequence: CASSLVGRASSGNTIYF. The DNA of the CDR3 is TGTGCCAGCAGCTTAGTAGGCAGAGCGAGCTCTGGAAACACCATATATTTT.

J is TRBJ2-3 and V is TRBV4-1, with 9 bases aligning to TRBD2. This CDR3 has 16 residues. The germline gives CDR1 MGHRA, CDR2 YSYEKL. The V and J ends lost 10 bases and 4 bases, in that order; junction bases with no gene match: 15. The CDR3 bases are TGCGCCACAAACGAGGGCGGGGGGGCCCAATCAGATACGCAGTATTTT. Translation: CATNEGGGAQSDTQYF.

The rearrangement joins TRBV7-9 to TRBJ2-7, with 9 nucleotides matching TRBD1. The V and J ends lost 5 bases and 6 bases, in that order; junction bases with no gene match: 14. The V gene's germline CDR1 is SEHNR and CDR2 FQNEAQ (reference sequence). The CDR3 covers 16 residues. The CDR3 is CASSPRGQGSLVEQYF. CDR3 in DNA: TGTGCCAGCAGCCCGAGGGGACAGGGCAGTTTGGTCGAGCAGTACTTC. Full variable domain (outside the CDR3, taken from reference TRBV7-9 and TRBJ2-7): DTGVSQNPRHKITKRGQNVTFRCDPISEHNRLYWYRQTLGQGPEFLTYFQNEAQLEKSRLLSDRFSAERPKGSFSTLEIQRTEQGDSAMYLCASSPRGQGSLVEQYFGPGTRLTVT.

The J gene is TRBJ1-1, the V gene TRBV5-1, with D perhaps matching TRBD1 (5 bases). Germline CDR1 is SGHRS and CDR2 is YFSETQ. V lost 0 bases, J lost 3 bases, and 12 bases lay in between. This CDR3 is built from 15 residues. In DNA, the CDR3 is TGCGCCAGCAGCTTGGTTATCGGGGGTGACACTGAAGCTTTCTTT. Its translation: CASSLVIGGDTEAFF.

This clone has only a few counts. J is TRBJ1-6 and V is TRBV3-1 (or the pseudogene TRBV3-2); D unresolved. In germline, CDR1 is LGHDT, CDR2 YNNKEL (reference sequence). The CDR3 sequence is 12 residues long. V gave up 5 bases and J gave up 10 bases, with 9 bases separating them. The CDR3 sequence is CASSWSGSPLHF. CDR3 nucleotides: TGTGCCAGCAGCTGGAGCGGGTCACCCCTCCACTTT.